This T cell receptor beta chain was captured in a study of CD4 and CD8 cells across lung adenocarcinoma regions. Samples came from patients with localized non-small cell lung adenocarcinoma. In TCRdb, the PCR reads were re-called with MiXCR into one record per CDR3 protein. The table records around 23,000 distinct CDR3 sequences, more than 45% of them present only once. Germline-derived CDR1 and CDR2 are SGDLS and YYNGEE. This CDR3 has 14 residues. J gave up 10 bases and V 0 bases, and 3 bases lay outside the gene matches. This receptor was identified in a male donor with lung adenocarcinoma. The CD4 and CD8 labels of this study may be unreliable. Material for sequencing was CD8+ T cells from the center of a lung tumor. The chain recombines TRBV9 with TRBJ2-1; 11 nucleotides match TRBD2. This CDR3 is CASSVGLAGIEQFF. The CDR3, as DNA: TGTGCCAGCAGCGTAGGACTAGCGGGAATAGAGCAGTTCTTC.